The clone carrying this T cell receptor beta chain has a handful of counts. Antigen: not known. The data were obtained in a study of early T cells in non-severe SARS-CoV-2 infection. Overall study context: Investigators sequenced bulk RNA drawn from unsorted whole blood, and chains remained unpaired.

Individually, cDNA molecules had unique molecular identifiers attached to them. TCRdb re-called the 5' RACE reads through MiXCR, storing one row per CDR3 protein. This sample yields more than 45,000 distinct CDR3 sequences, of which around 5.2% are seen a single time; approximately 6.3% belongs to the top ten. Germline trimming cut 3 bases from V and 3 bases from J; bases unmatched to any gene: 10. CDR1 is LGHDT and CDR2 is YNNKEL in the germline V gene (reference sequence). This CDR3 contains 17 residues. Broader study findings: Reliance on VDJdb matching favored anti-spike CD8 responses; private and CD4 specificities were missed.

The sequence was collected from an adult who was a healthcare worker with PCR-confirmed SARS-CoV-2 infection or an uninfected control (not recorded which). This chain joins TRBV3-1 and TRBJ2-7, with 11 bases fitting TRBD2. Sequencing was done on a sample of whole blood. The CDR3 sequence: CASSQIVAGGPRYEQYF. CDR3 nucleotides: TGTGCCAGCAGCCAGATCGTAGCGGGAGGGCCTCGCTACGAGCAGTACTTC.